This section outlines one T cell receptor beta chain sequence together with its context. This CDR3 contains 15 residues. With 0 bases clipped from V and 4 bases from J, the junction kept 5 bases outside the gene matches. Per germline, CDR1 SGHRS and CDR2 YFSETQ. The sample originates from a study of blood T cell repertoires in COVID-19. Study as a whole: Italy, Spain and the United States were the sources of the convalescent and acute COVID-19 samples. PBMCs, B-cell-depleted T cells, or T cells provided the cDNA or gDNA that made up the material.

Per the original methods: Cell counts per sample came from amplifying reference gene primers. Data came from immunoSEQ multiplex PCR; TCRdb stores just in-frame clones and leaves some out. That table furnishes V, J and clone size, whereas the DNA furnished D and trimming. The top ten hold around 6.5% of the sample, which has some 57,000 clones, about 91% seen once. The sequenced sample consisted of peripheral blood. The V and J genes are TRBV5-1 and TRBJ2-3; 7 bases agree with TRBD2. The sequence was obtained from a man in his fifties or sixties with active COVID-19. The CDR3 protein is CASSLGGEGSDTQYF. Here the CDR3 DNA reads TGCGCCAGCAGCTTGGGCGGGGAGGGCTCAGATACGCAGTATTTT.